The source of this T cell receptor beta chain is a study of control samples from healthy donors and cancer patients. TCRdb's copy holds only in-frame clones and misses some; the assay was immunoSEQ multiplex PCR. The table lists 79,000 or so clones, 70% to 90% of them singletons. The germline V and J ends were trimmed by 3 bases and 4 bases, with 15 bases remaining between them. This CDR3 is built from 15 residues. Germline loops: CDR1 SGHTA, CDR2 FQGNSA. This receptor was obtained from a woman aged 45-65 years with colorectal cancer. The source material was PBMCs. The V and J genes are TRBV7-2 and TRBJ2-5; D might be TRBD1 or TRBD2, each matching 5 bases. CDR3 sequence reads: CASSFSRQRGETQYF. As DNA, the CDR3 is TGTGCCAGCAGCTTTAGTCGGCAGAGGGGAGAGACCCAGTACTTC.